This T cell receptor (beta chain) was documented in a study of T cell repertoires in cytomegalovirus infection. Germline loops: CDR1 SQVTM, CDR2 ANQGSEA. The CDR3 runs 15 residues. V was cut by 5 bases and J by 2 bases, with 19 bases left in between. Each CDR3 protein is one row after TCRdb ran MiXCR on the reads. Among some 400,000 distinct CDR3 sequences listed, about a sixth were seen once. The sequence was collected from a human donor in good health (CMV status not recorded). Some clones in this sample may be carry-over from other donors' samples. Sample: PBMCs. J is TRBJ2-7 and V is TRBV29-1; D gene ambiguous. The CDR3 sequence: CSVRPGRDQPYEQYF. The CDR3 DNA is TGCAGCGTTCGGCCCGGACGAGATCAACCCTACGAGCAGTACTTC.